The 3 T cell receptor beta chains below all came from one sample that was sequenced in a study of T cell responses to AZD1222 COVID-19 vaccine. Only in-frame clones appear in the TCRdb table, and some are missing; sequencing was by immunoSEQ multiplex PCR. The table includes 150,000 or so clones, approximately 88% detected once. The input for sequencing was peripheral blood, taken on day 0 of AZD1222 vaccination. These receptor sequences come from an adult in good health.

V usage is TRBV5-6 and J usage is TRBJ2-1, with D unclear. Germline assignment: CDR1 SGHDT and CDR2 YYEEEE. CDR3 size: 15 residues. V was cut by 0 bases and J by 8 bases, with 15 bases left in between. The CDR3 sequence is CASSLGHLLVDEQFF. The DNA for the CDR3 is TGTGCCAGCAGCTTGGGACACTTATTGGTGGATGAGCAGTTCTTC.

This chain uses TRBV29-1 with TRBJ1-1; 7 bases align to TRBD1. The CDR3 is made up of 15 amino acids. In germline, CDR1 is SQVTM, CDR2 ANQGSEA. V was pared by 4 bases and J by 0 bases, with 8 bases of the junction left unmatched. CDR3 loop: CSVGQGRSMNTEAFF. The CDR3 DNA follows: TGCAGCGTTGGACAGGGACGTAGCATGAACACTGAAGCTTTCTTT.

This clone was counted only a few times. The DNA for the CDR3 is TGCGCCAGCAGCTTGGGACAGGGAGGCTACACCTTC. This encodes CASSLGQGGYTF. This sequence joins TRBV5-1 and TRBJ1-2; TRBD1 matches 7 bases. Germline V gene data show CDR1 as SGHRS and CDR2 as YFSETQ. CDR3 length equals 12 residues. V shed 0 bases, J shed 8 bases, and the junction held 1 base outside the gene matches.